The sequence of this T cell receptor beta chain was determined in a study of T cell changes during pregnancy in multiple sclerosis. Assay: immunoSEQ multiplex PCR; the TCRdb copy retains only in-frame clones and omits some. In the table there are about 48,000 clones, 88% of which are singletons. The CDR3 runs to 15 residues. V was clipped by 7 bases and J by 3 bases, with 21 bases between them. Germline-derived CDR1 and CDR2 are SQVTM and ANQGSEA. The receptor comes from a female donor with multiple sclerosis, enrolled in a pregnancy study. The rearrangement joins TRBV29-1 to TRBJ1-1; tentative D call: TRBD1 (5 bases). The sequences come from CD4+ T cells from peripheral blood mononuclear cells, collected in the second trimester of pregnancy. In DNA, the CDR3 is TGCAGCGCCGATGGATTTAAACAGGCGGACACTGAAGCTTTCTTT. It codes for CSADGFKQADTEAFF. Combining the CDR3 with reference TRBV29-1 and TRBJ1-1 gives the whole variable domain SAVISQKPSRDICQRGTSLTIQCQVDSQVTMMFWYRQQPGQSLTLIATANQGSEATYESGFVIDKFPISRPNLTFSTLTVSNMSPEDSSIYLCSADGFKQADTEAFFGQGTRLTVV.